Sequencing of this T cell receptor (beta chain) was carried out in a study of cytomegalovirus exposure and HLA in healthy donors. Healthy bone marrow donors made up the donor group. Study conclusions and caveats: Serostatus for CMV was the only available immune exposure information. Most TCR beta V segments were productive about 90% or about 30% of the time in an earlier analysis. Excluded were some V segments that proved indistinguishable, including TRBV6-2 and TRBV6-3.

PCR amplification relied on 60 Vbeta primers (plus 13 Jbeta primers). Some clones are missing from TCRdb's copy, which holds only in-frame ones; the method was immunoSEQ multiplex PCR. Of fewer than 200,000 clones listed, about four fifths are singletons. Details on this clone: The antigen remains undetermined.

CDR1 and CDR2 from the germline V gene are KGHSH and LQKENI. V was clipped by 2 bases and J by 1 base; unmatched bases: 5. The CDR3 contains 15 residues. The chain recombines TRBV18 with TRBJ2-7; 7 nucleotides agree with TRBD1. The sequence was collected from a man aged 25 to 40 in good health and CMV-seronegative. Sequencing input: PBMCs. This CDR3 is CASSPEQGLSYEQYF. The CDR3 DNA is TGTGCCAGCTCACCAGAACAGGGGTTATCCTACGAGCAGTACTTC.